These 22 T cell receptor beta chains were sequenced from one sample in a study of vaccination and CD4 T cells after COVID-19. Sequenced with the Oncomine TCR Beta short-read assay was DNA taken from cultured CD4+ T cells. TCRdb passed the PCR reads through MiXCR, listing each CDR3 protein once. The data hold more than 10,000 distinct CDR3 sequences, with around 50% observed a single time. Which antigens these TCRs recognize remains unknown. The treatment denotes: roughly 10-day PBMC culture with coronavirus spike peptide pools or control peptides (ViraFEST assay). Specimen: CD4+ T cells from blood, cultured in vitro. These receptors all stem from a human donor who had recovered from COVID-19.

V gene TRBV20-1 combines with J gene TRBJ1-2; the D gene is possibly TRBD1 (5 bases). This CDR3 has 13 amino acids. V gave up 6 bases and J gave up 8 bases, with 19 bases separating them. Germline V gene data show CDR1 as DFQATT and CDR2 as SNEGSKA (reference sequence). CDR3: CSARPGTLGGYTF. CDR3 DNA sequence: TGCAGTGCGAGACCCGGGACCTTGGGGGGCTACACCTTC.

This rearrangement joins TRBV20-1 to TRBJ2-3; 7 bases agree with TRBD2. With V trimmed by 5 bases and J by 14 bases, 7 bases remained unmatched. CDR3 size: 10 residues. Germline V gives CDR1 DFQATT, CDR2 SNEGSKA (reference sequence). CDR3 nucleotides: TGCAGTGCTCCGACTAGCTTGCCGTATTTT. It codes for CSAPTSLPYF.

There are a few counts of this clonotype. The chain is built from TRBV6-5 and TRBJ1-5; tentative D call: TRBD1 (5 bases). This CDR3 is 18 amino acids long. CDR1 and CDR2 (germline): MNHEY, SVGAGI. V was cut by 0 bases and J by 4 bases, with 19 bases left in between. Here the CDR3 reads CASSYSPGRAFRNQPQHF. For the CDR3, the DNA is TGTGCCAGCAGTTACTCCCCGGGCAGGGCATTTCGGAATCAGCCCCAGCATTTT.

The V gene is TRBV6-2 or TRBV6-3, the J gene TRBJ1-4; D possibly corresponds to TRBD1 (5 bases). The CDR3 sequence is 14 residues long. Between the trimmed V and J ends, which lost 7 bases and 8 bases, there was a span of 17 bases. Germline CDR1 MNHEY, CDR2 SVGEGT. Written as DNA, the CDR3 is TGTGCCAGCACCGGTCGGGACCGTTACGAAAAACTGTTTTTT. This sequence encodes CASTGRDRYEKLFF.

The chain combines TRBV20-1 with TRBJ1-5; 7 positions agree with TRBD1. This CDR3 contains 15 residues. Looked up from germline, CDR1 is DFQATT and CDR2 is SNEGSKA (reference sequence). The trim removed 3 bases at V and 2 bases at J, leaving 7 bases unmatched. Written as DNA, the CDR3 is TGCAGTGCTAGGACAGGGTCAACAGGCAATCAGCCCCAGCATTTT. The encoded protein is CSARTGSTGNQPQHF.

In its sample, this clonotype was seen once. The chain uses TRBV30 and TRBJ1-1; D ambiguous. Germline CDR1 GTSNPN, CDR2 SVGIG (reference sequence). The V gene lost 5 bases and the J gene lost 1 base, with 11 bases spanning the gap. This CDR3 region has 13 residues. As DNA, the CDR3 is TGTGCCTGGCGACAACCCCAGAACACTGAAGCTTTCTTT. This gives the protein CAWRQPQNTEAFF.

V usage is TRBV30 and J usage is TRBJ2-1; 7 bases are shared with TRBD2. V lost 1 base to trimming and J lost 7 bases; unmatched junction nucleotides: 7. This CDR3 comprises 14 residues. Germline-derived CDR1 and CDR2 are GTSNPN and SVGIG (reference sequence). The DNA of the CDR3 is TGTGCCTGGAGTGGGGGGGAGGGTGTTAATGAGCAGTTCTTC. Translation: CAWSGGEGVNEQFF.

J is TRBJ2-1 and V is TRBV20-1; unclear D gene. The CDR3 covers 14 residues. V was cut by 6 bases and J by 0 bases, with 12 bases left in between. Germline assignment: CDR1 DFQATT and CDR2 SNEGSKA (reference sequence). The CDR3 protein is CSASRPSSYNEQFF. The CDR3 coding sequence is TGCAGTGCCTCTAGGCCAAGCTCCTACAATGAGCAGTTCTTC.

This clonotype was detected a few times. This sequence joins TRBV5-1 and TRBJ1-2; D is uncertain. The V and J ends lost 4 bases and 0 bases respectively, with 13 bases between them. The germline gives CDR1 SGHRS, CDR2 YFSETQ. The CDR3 contains 15 residues. The CDR3 sequence is CASSPEGVANYGYTF. The CDR3, as DNA: TGCGCCAGCAGCCCCGAGGGCGTAGCTAACTATGGCTACACCTTC.

This clonotype came up a few times. The rearrangement links TRBV20-1 to TRBJ1-5; 9 bases are shared with TRBD1. Germline CDR1 and CDR2: DFQATT and SNEGSKA (reference sequence). With V trimmed by 6 bases and J by 0 bases, 3 bases remained unmatched. The CDR3 is 14 amino acids. The CDR3 DNA is TGCAGTGCCAGACAGGGGGGTAGCAATCAGCCCCAGCATTTT. It translates to CSARQGGSNQPQHF.

This clonotype came up a few times. The J gene is TRBJ2-7, the V gene TRBV20-1; TRBD2 matches at 7 bases. The CDR3 runs 15 residues. Looked up from germline, CDR1 is DFQATT and CDR2 is SNEGSKA (reference sequence). J gave up 0 bases and V 0 bases, and 5 bases lay outside the gene matches. CDR3 bases: TGCAGTGCTAGAGATACGGCTAGCGGCTCCTACGAGCAGTACTTC. This sequence encodes CSARDTASGSYEQYF.

The genes are TRBV11-2 and TRBJ1-1; no definite D call. The germline V and J ends were trimmed by 5 bases and 10 bases, with 14 bases remaining between them. This CDR3 comprises 12 residues. Germline loops: CDR1 SGHAT, CDR2 FQNNGV. This CDR3 reads CASSPDGVGAFF. The CDR3 nucleotides are TGTGCCAGCAGCCCAGATGGGGTAGGAGCTTTCTTT. Full variable domain (rest looked up from reference TRBV11-2 and TRBJ1-1): EAGVAQSPRYKIIEKRQSVAFWCNPISGHATLYWYQQILGQGPKLLIQFQNNGVVDDSQLPKDRFSAERLKGVDSTLKIQPAKLEDSAVYLCASSPDGVGAFFGQGTRLTVV.

This clonotype was found a few times. The chain joins TRBV7-2 to TRBJ1-3, with 7 bases fitting TRBD1. V shed 5 bases and J 3 bases; nucleotides not matched to a gene: 7. CDR1 is SGHTA, CDR2 FQGNSA, per germline. CDR3 size: 15 residues. CDR3 protein: CASSVQGRHGNTIYF. DNA of the CDR3: TGTGCCAGCAGCGTACAGGGGCGCCATGGAAACACCATATATTTT.

This clonotype was picked up a small number of times. The chain joins TRBV11-2 to TRBJ1-1; D not certain. The V end lost 5 bases, the J end lost 1 base, and 17 bases lay between the germline ends. The CDR3 is 16 amino acids. The germline CDR1 and CDR2 sequences are SGHAT and FQNNGV. DNA for the CDR3: TGTGCCAGCAGCACCGACGCCCTGGGGTGGAACACTGAAGCTTTCTTT. It yields the protein CASSTDALGWNTEAFF.

The chain joins TRBV5-1 to TRBJ2-5; 8 bases are shared with TRBD2. Germline V gene sequence: CDR1 SGHRS, CDR2 YFSETQ. The V gene end was trimmed by 4 bases and the J gene end by 5 bases; junction bases not matched to a gene: 16. This CDR3 spans 17 amino acids. The CDR3 sequence is CASSTILVREGGETQYF. The CDR3 DNA reads as TGCGCCAGCAGCACGATTCTTGTTCGGGAGGGCGGGGAGACCCAGTACTTC.

V is TRBV12-3 or TRBV12-4 and J is TRBJ2-1; TRBD2 matches at 7 bases. V lost 3 bases, J lost 6 bases, and 14 bases stayed unmatched. This CDR3 comprises 17 residues. The CDR3 nucleotides read TGTGCCAGCAGTTTTTACGGGGGAGGGCCAGTGTTCAATGAGCAGTTCTTC. This translates into CASSFYGGGPVFNEQFF.

The sample holds one count of this clonotype. In DNA form, the CDR3 reads TGTGCCAGCAGCTTATCGGGACTAGCGGTCTACGAGCAGTACTTC. Translated, it gives CASSLSGLAVYEQYF. This chain connects TRBV11-2 to TRBJ2-7, with 11 bases aligning to TRBD2. There are 15 residues in the CDR3. After removal of 2 bases from V and 3 bases from J, the junction contained 3 bases not matched to a gene. CDR1 is SGHAT and CDR2 is FQNNGV in the germline V gene. Looking up the rest from reference TRBV11-2 and TRBJ2-7 gives the full variable domain: EAGVAQSPRYKIIEKRQSVAFWCNPISGHATLYWYQQILGQGPKLLIQFQNNGVVDDSQLPKDRFSAERLKGVDSTLKIQPAKLEDSAVYLCASSLSGLAVYEQYFGPGTRLTVT.

The rearrangement links TRBV20-1 to TRBJ2-1; D unclear. The CDR3 runs 14 residues. V lost 7 bases, J lost 0 bases, and 13 bases lay in between. Germline CDR1 DFQATT, CDR2 SNEGSKA (reference sequence). CDR3 loop: CSVPPGGSYNEQFF. The CDR3, as DNA: TGCAGTGTCCCGCCGGGCGGCTCCTACAATGAGCAGTTCTTC.

The V and J genes are TRBV6-1 and TRBJ1-5, with D unclear. Germline V gene lookup returns CDR1 MNHNS and CDR2 SASEGT. Trimming took off 0 bases at V and 0 bases at J, with 9 bases between the two ends. The CDR3 contains 16 residues. This CDR3 reads CASSEALGGSNQPQHF. For the CDR3, the DNA is TGTGCCAGCAGTGAAGCTTTGGGCGGTAGCAATCAGCCCCAGCATTTT.

The chain has TRBV11-2 and TRBJ2-1; D gene uncertain. CDR3 length: 16 amino acids. From germline, CDR1 is SGHAT and CDR2 FQNNGV. Trimming took 5 bases from V and 5 from J, leaving 19 bases between them. The CDR3 sequence is CASSRSITTYDNEQFF. The DNA of the CDR3 is TGTGCCAGCAGCCGAAGTATCACTACGTACGACAATGAGCAGTTCTTC.

The V and J genes are TRBV7-8 and TRBJ2-5; D ambiguous. V was clipped by 1 base and J by 2 bases, with 2 bases between them. CDR1 is SGHVS and CDR2 is FQNEAQ in the germline V gene. CDR3 length equals 12 residues. The CDR3 sequence: CASSLGQETQYF. CDR3 coding DNA: TGTGCCAGCAGCTTAGGGCAAGAGACCCAGTACTTC.

This clonotype was detected a few times. The chain couples TRBV7-2 to TRBJ2-2; D is uncertain. This CDR3 contains 14 residues. Germline CDR1 and CDR2: SGHTA and FQGNSA. V was shortened by 3 bases and J by 5 bases, with 10 bases between the two germline ends. CDR3 sequence: CASSLALRTGELFF. CDR3 coding DNA: TGTGCCAGCAGCTTGGCTTTGCGGACCGGGGAGCTGTTTTTT.